These 29 T cell receptor beta chains came from one sample sequenced in a study of T cells in Graves' hyperthyroidism and ophthalmopathy. The CDR3 regions of TCR beta were amplified from RNA transcripts. The HTBI set primed first-round TCR CDR3 RT-PCR. TCRdb re-derived calls from the multiplex PCR reads in MiXCR, one entry per CDR3 protein. The sample includes about 500,000 distinct CDR3 sequences, 14% of them seen just once. The sequenced sample was blood. All receptors derive from a woman younger than 30 with Graves' hyperthyroidism.

This clonotype has a handful of counts. The genes are TRBV6-2 or TRBV6-3 and TRBJ2-3, with 8 nucleotides matching TRBD2. V lost 1 base to trimming and J lost 4 bases; unmatched junction nucleotides: 7. Germline CDR1 MNHEY, CDR2 SVGEGT. The CDR3 sequence is 16 residues long. For the CDR3, the DNA is TGTGCCAGCAGTTACTTCAGCGGGAGCGGACCAGATACGCAGTATTTT. Protein sequence: CASSYFSGSGPDTQYF.

At least ten counts were recorded for this clonotype. The V and J genes are TRBV5-1 and TRBJ2-7; D unresolved. The CDR3 runs to 14 residues. Per the germline V gene, CDR1 is SGHRS and CDR2 is YFSETQ. Trimming took off 5 bases at V and 2 bases at J, with 14 bases between the two ends. CDR3 in DNA: TGCGCCAGCAGTTTCGACACGGGTACCTACGAGCAGTACGTC. It codes for CASSFDTGTYEQYV.

This clonotype has more than one count but fewer than ten. The V and J genes are TRBV3-1 and TRBJ2-1, with D maybe TRBD2 (5 bases). The ends were cut back, 1 base at V and 10 bases at J, with 14 bases in the middle. This CDR3 comprises 14 residues. From germline, CDR1 is LGHDT and CDR2 YNNKEL (reference sequence). As DNA, the CDR3 is TGTGCCAGCAGCCAAGCCCTTGTGAGAGGGGAGCAGTTCTTC. Its protein product is CASSQALVRGEQFF.

The chain links TRBV11-3 to TRBJ1-4; possibly TRBD1 for D (5 bases). CDR1 and CDR2 from the germline V gene are SGHNT and YENEEA. V was clipped by 1 base and J by 7 bases, with 13 bases between them. The CDR3 runs to 15 residues. The CDR3 DNA reads as TGTGCCAGCAGCTTAGGAAAGAGGGGTGGTGAAAAACTGTTTTTT. It specifies CASSLGKRGGEKLFF.

In this sample, this clonotype turned up many times. V is TRBV28 and J is TRBJ2-7; D assignment may be TRBD1 or TRBD2 (5 bases each). Germline V gene data show CDR1 as MDHEN and CDR2 as SYDVKM. The V and J ends lost 6 bases and 2 bases respectively, with 17 bases between them. The CDR3 contains 15 residues. CDR3 sequence reads: CASSSGPRRAYEQYF. The CDR3 region has the DNA TGTGCCAGCAGCTCGGGACCGCGACGGGCCTACGAGCAGTACTTC.

This clonotype has only one observation. V gene TRBV6-5 combines with J gene TRBJ1-5; the match to TRBD1 covers 11 bases. The CDR3 extends over 15 amino acids. Per germline, CDR1 MNHEY and CDR2 SVGAGI. After removal of 2 bases from V and 5 bases from J, the junction contained 2 bases not matched to a gene. The CDR3: CASSYGTGGDQPQHF. Here the CDR3 DNA reads TGTGCCAGCAGTTACGGGACAGGGGGAGATCAGCCCCAGCATTTT.

V and J are TRBV7-9 and TRBJ1-6; D ambiguous. Per germline, CDR1 SEHNR and CDR2 FQNEAQ (reference sequence). V lost 6 bases, J lost 1 base, and 10 bases lay in between. The CDR3 length is 15 residues. The chain's CDR3 is CASRGRRSYNSPLHF. The CDR3 nucleotides are TGTGCCAGCAGGGGCCGGAGGTCCTATAATTCACCCCTCCACTTT.

This clonotype was seen at least ten times. This chain links TRBV27 with TRBJ1-2; D is undetermined. This CDR3 has 15 residues. Germline CDR1 reads MNHEY; CDR2 reads SMNVEV (reference sequence). Trimming took off 5 bases at V and 0 bases at J, with 13 bases between the two ends. CDR3 sequence: CASSMRPLANYGYTF. In DNA, the CDR3 is TGTGCCAGCAGTATGAGACCGCTAGCTAACTATGGCTACACCTTC.

This chain connects TRBV20-1 to TRBJ2-1, with TRBD2 matching over 13 bases. The CDR3 runs 18 residues. The V and J ends lost 3 bases and 4 bases, in that order; junction bases with no gene match: 12. The germline CDR1 and CDR2 sequences are DFQATT and SNEGSKA (reference sequence). The CDR3 DNA sequence: TGCAGTGCTAGTGGGACTAGCGGGGCCCTTCAAATTTACAATGAGCAGTTCTTC. Protein sequence: CSASGTSGALQIYNEQFF.

This clonotype was seen a handful of times. The chain couples TRBV19 to TRBJ2-1, with D perhaps TRBD2 (5 bases). The CDR3 runs 16 residues. V dropped 4 bases and J dropped 2 bases, with 15 bases sitting between them. Germline-derived CDR1 and CDR2 are LNHDA and SQIVND (reference sequence). CDR3 bases: TGTGCCAGTAGTACGTCGCTCGCGGGTCCCTACAATGAGCAGTTCTTC. It codes for CASSTSLAGPYNEQFF.

This clonotype was recorded many times. The V call is TRBV27, the J call TRBJ2-5; 13 bases fit TRBD2. Looked up from germline, CDR1 is MNHEY and CDR2 is SMNVEV (reference sequence). The length of the CDR3 is 15 residues. V gave up 5 bases and J gave up 5 bases; unmatched junction bases: 5. For the CDR3, the DNA is TGTGCCAGCAGTAGAAGGACTAGCGGGAGTGAGACCCAGTACTTC. Translated, it gives CASSRRTSGSETQYF.

This clonotype was counted between two and nine times. A read error may be the cause here, since a much bigger clone is one base away. CDR3: CASSAGLAPGELFF. CDR3 sequence (DNA): TGTGCCAGCAGCGCAGGACTAGCACCGGGGGAGCTGTTTTTT. The V gene is TRBV9, the J gene TRBJ2-2; 8 bases fit TRBD2. The CDR3 runs to 14 residues. Germline V CDR1 and CDR2: SGDLS, YYNGEE. V shed 3 bases, J shed 8 bases, and the junction held 6 bases outside the gene matches.

Concerning this clonotype itself: The germline gene is not matched at one end of the junction; a read error may be the cause. The chain uses TRBV28 and TRBJ1-2, with TRBD1 identical over 9 bases. The CDR3 has 14 amino acids. The germline CDR1 and CDR2 sequences are MDHEN and SYDVKM. CDR3: CTSRDGQGQYGYTF. The CDR3 DNA is TGTACCAGCAGAGACGGACAGGGGCAGTATGGCTACACCTTC.

Many counts were recorded for this clonotype. This chain connects TRBV6-1 to TRBJ2-1; D could derive from TRBD1 or TRBD2 (5 bases each). Germline V gene lookup returns CDR1 MNHNS and CDR2 SASEGT. Trimming pared 5 bases from V and 7 bases from J, leaving 24 bases between. The CDR3 consists of 17 residues. CDR3 sequence reads: CASSRNSVATKGNEQFF. The CDR3, as DNA: TGTGCCAGCAGTAGAAACTCCGTAGCGACAAAGGGGAATGAGCAGTTCTTC.

The chain has TRBV6-1 and TRBJ1-3, with D perhaps matching TRBD1 (5 bases). Trimming removed 11 bases from V and 3 bases from J, with 23 bases in between. Germline V gene lookup returns CDR1 MNHNS and CDR2 SASEGT. The CDR3 loop spans 16 amino acids. CDR3 sequence reads: CAVQRGGTNLGNTIYF. As DNA, the CDR3 is TGTGCCGTTCAGCGCGGGGGAACTAACCTTGGAAACACCATATATTTT.

The chain employs TRBV11-3 and TRBJ2-1; TRBD2 aligns across 10 bases. This CDR3 is 15 amino acids long. V was pared by 5 bases and J by 5 bases, with 6 bases of the junction left unmatched. Germline V gene lookup returns CDR1 SGHNT and CDR2 YENEEA. The CDR3 loop reads CASSPLSGRDNEQFF. Here the CDR3 DNA reads TGTGCCAGCAGCCCGTTGAGCGGGAGGGACAATGAGCAGTTCTTC.

This clonotype was recorded many times. The V and J genes are TRBV18 and TRBJ2-5; D remains ambiguous. V shed 5 bases and J shed 0 bases, with 10 bases lying between them. Germline V gene lookup returns CDR1 KGHSH and CDR2 LQKENI. The CDR3 is 14 residues long. This CDR3 is CASSASFHQETQYF. CDR3 in DNA: TGTGCCAGCTCAGCGTCTTTTCACCAAGAGACCCAGTACTTC.

This clonotype turned up a few times. The chain combines TRBV7-2 with TRBJ2-1; no clear D. Germline V CDR1 and CDR2: SGHTA, FQGNSA. The V gene lost 5 bases and the J gene lost 7 bases, with 18 bases spanning the gap. This CDR3 is built from 15 residues. For the CDR3, the DNA is TGTGCCAGCAGCCAGGCGGCTCGGCGGAAGAATGAGCAGTTCTTC. Encoded protein: CASSQAARRKNEQFF. Looking up the rest from reference TRBV7-2 and TRBJ2-1 gives the full variable domain: GAGVSQSPSNKVTEKGKDVELRCDPISGHTALYWYRQSLGQGLEFLIYFQGNSAPDKSGLPSDRFSAERTGGSVSTLTIQRTQQEDSAVYLCASSQAARRKNEQFFGPGTRLTVL.

This clonotype was recorded at least ten times. The J gene is TRBJ2-7, the V gene TRBV6-1; 8 nucleotides align to TRBD1. Trimming took 1 base from V and 4 from J; bases not matched to a gene: 3. Germline-derived CDR1 and CDR2 are MNHNS and SASEGT. This CDR3 is 14 amino acids long. The CDR3 region is CASSEGTGGYEQYF. The DNA of the CDR3 is TGTGCCAGCAGTGAAGGAACAGGGGGTTACGAGCAGTACTTC.

This clonotype was picked up many times. The rearrangement joins TRBV30 to TRBJ1-2; TRBD1 is a possible D gene (5 bases). V was pared by 3 bases and J by 3 bases, with 17 bases between. The CDR3 extends over 15 amino acids. Germline CDR1 GTSNPN, CDR2 SVGIG (reference sequence). CDR3 in amino acids: CAWRGGTDGYYGYTF. In DNA form, the CDR3 reads TGTGCCTGGAGAGGCGGGACCGACGGGTACTATGGCTACACCTTC.

This clonotype came up a few times. The chain carries TRBV15 and TRBJ1-3, with 7 bases matching TRBD1. Per germline, CDR1 LNHNV and CDR2 YYDKDF (reference sequence). There are 16 residues in the CDR3. Trimming removed 0 bases from V and 2 bases from J; junction bases left unmatched: 4. This CDR3 reads CATSRERGLTGNTIYF. CDR3 in DNA: TGTGCCACCAGCAGAGAAAGGGGGCTGACTGGAAACACCATATATTTT.

There are many counts of this clonotype. V and J are TRBV10-3 and TRBJ1-1; TRBD1 agrees at 8 bases. Per germline, CDR1 ENHRY and CDR2 SYGVKD. The CDR3 has 14 residues. V shed 6 bases and J 3 bases; nucleotides not matched to a gene: 6. The CDR3 spells CAIRDRGLDTEAFF. Written as DNA, the CDR3 is TGTGCCATCAGAGACAGGGGATTGGACACTGAAGCTTTCTTT.

This clonotype was counted many times. The rearrangement uses TRBV6-1 and TRBJ1-2; D uncertain. The germline V gene encodes CDR1 MNHNS and CDR2 SASEGT. The V end lost 7 bases, the J end lost 1 base, and 4 bases lay between the germline ends. CDR3 size: 11 residues. CDR3 nucleotide sequence: TGTGCCAGCAACCTTAACTATGGCTACACCTTC. It yields the protein CASNLNYGYTF.

This clonotype has a handful of counts. The rearrangement links TRBV19 to TRBJ1-5; D unresolved. From germline, CDR1 is LNHDA and CDR2 SQIVND (reference sequence). The germline V and J ends were trimmed by 5 bases and 6 bases, with 11 bases remaining between them. The CDR3 has 13 amino acids. This chain's CDR3 is CASSGTGIQPQHF. CDR3 DNA: TGTGCCAGTAGTGGTACTGGGATTCAGCCCCAGCATTTT.

This clonotype was counted ten times or more. The genes are TRBV24-1 and TRBJ2-6, with a tentative D call TRBD1 (6 bases). The CDR3 is 15 residues long. Trimming took 4 bases from V and 0 from J, leaving 6 bases between them. Per the germline V gene, CDR1 is KGHDR and CDR2 is SFDVKD. The CDR3 sequence is CATSEQGSGANVLTF. The CDR3 nucleotides read TGTGCCACCAGTGAACAGGGCTCTGGGGCCAACGTCCTGACTTTC.

The sample holds many counts of this clonotype. V gene TRBV24-1 combines with J gene TRBJ2-2; no reliable D call. The germline V gene has CDR1 KGHDR and CDR2 SFDVKD. V lost 3 bases and J 0 bases, leaving 7 bases between the germline ends. The CDR3 covers 15 residues. CDR3: CATSDPTSNTGELFF. The CDR3 DNA sequence: TGTGCCACCAGTGATCCCACTTCGAACACCGGGGAGCTGTTTTTT.

This clonotype occurred a few times. The CDR3 is CAWSVPRGRQPQHF. CDR3 DNA sequence: TGTGCCTGGAGTGTACCGAGGGGACGTCAGCCCCAGCATTTT. The V call is TRBV30, the J call TRBJ1-5; TRBD1 might be the D (5 bases). This CDR3 spans 14 amino acids. CDR1 is GTSNPN, CDR2 SVGIG, per germline (reference sequence). Between the trimmed V and J ends, which lost 0 bases and 6 bases, there was a span of 12 bases. The full variable domain, its missing parts supplied by reference TRBV30 and TRBJ1-5, is SQTIHQWPATLVQPVGSPLSLECTVEGTSNPNLYWYRQAAGRGLQLLFYSVGIGQISSEVPQNLSASRPQDRQFILSSKKLLLSDSGFYLCAWSVPRGRQPQHFGDGTRLSIL.

This clonotype was counted ten times or more. The V call is TRBV12-3 or TRBV12-4, the J call TRBJ2-1; D is perhaps TRBD2 (5 bases). The CDR3 has 14 residues. Trimming left V 2 bases short and J 4 bases short, with 9 bases between. For the CDR3, the DNA is TGTGCCAGCAGTTTACGGACTGCGTACAATGAGCAGTTCTTC. Its translation is CASSLRTAYNEQFF.

Regarding this clonotype: A read error may produce the germline difference seen at one junction end. The rearrangement links TRBV11-2 to TRBJ2-3; D not certain. The CDR3 has 11 residues. Germline values: CDR1 SGHAT, CDR2 FQNNGV. CDR3 DNA: TGTGCCAGCAGCCCAACAGATACGCAGTGTTTT. Translation gives CASSPTDTQCF.